The present T cell receptor beta chain was sequenced within a study of blood T cell repertoires in COVID-19. Study summary: PBMCs, B-cell-depleted T cells, or T cells were the source of the cDNA or gDNA that made up the material.

TCRdb keeps only in-frame clones here, not all; method: immunoSEQ multiplex PCR. Among roughly 150,000 clones listed, around 79% were seen once. The sample holds one count of this clone. The V gene end was trimmed by 1 base and the J gene end by 6 bases; junction bases not matched to a gene: 3. The CDR3 is made up of 16 amino acids. The germline V gene has CDR1 SEHNR and CDR2 FQNEAQ (reference sequence). The receptor comes from a man aged 50-60 years with active or convalescent COVID-19. V and J are TRBV7-9 and TRBJ2-3, with 14 nucleotides matching TRBD2. Sequencing was performed on peripheral blood. In DNA form, the CDR3 reads TGTGCCAGCAGCTTAGGACTAGCGGGAGGGCCCGATACGCAGTATTTT. Translated: CASSLGLAGGPDTQYF. Full variable domain (rest looked up from reference TRBV7-9 and TRBJ2-3): DTGVSQNPRHKITKRGQNVTFRCDPISEHNRLYWYRQTLGQGPEFLTYFQNEAQLEKSRLLSDRFSAERPKGSFSTLEIQRTEQGDSAMYLCASSLGLAGGPDTQYFGPGTRLTVL.